These 32 T cell receptor beta chains originate from one sample sequenced in a study of CD8+ T cells in alopecia areata. Sequencing relied on a cDNA template that was reverse transcribed from extracted RNA. Generated by immunoSEQ multiplex PCR, the TCRdb table keeps only in-frame clones and is missing some. This table holds around 140,000 clones, around 49% found once. This material consisted of CD4+ T cells sorted from blood, taken at week 0. These receptors originate from a human donor with alopecia areata.

This clone was seen a few times. V and J are TRBV4-1 and TRBJ1-4; unclear D gene. This CDR3 region has 16 residues. The germline gives CDR1 MGHRA, CDR2 YSYEKL. V lost 1 base, J lost 5 bases, and 14 bases lay in between. CDR3 sequence reads: CASSQVGAGQNEKLFF. For the CDR3, the DNA is TGCGCCAGCAGCCAAGTGGGAGCAGGCCAAAATGAAAAACTGTTTTTT.

V is TRBV11-2 and J is TRBJ2-3; D remains ambiguous. V lost 5 bases to trimming and J lost 3 bases, with 15 bases between them. Germline V gives CDR1 SGHAT, CDR2 FQNNGV. The CDR3 extends over 15 amino acids. CDR3 residues: CASSLAGVGTDTQYF. CDR3 DNA sequence: TGTGCCAGCAGCCTCGCTGGCGTCGGTACAGATACGCAGTATTTT.

The chain combines TRBV19 with TRBJ2-1; D perhaps matches TRBD1 (5 bases). CDR3 size: 14 residues. The V end was cut by 7 bases, the J end by 3 bases, with 13 bases between. From germline, CDR1 is LNHDA and CDR2 SQIVND (reference sequence). For the CDR3, the DNA is TGTGCCAGTACTCGAGACAGATTCTACAATGAGCAGTTCTTC. Amino acids: CASTRDRFYNEQFF.

The genes are TRBV4-1 and TRBJ2-7; 7 positions match TRBD1. The germline gives CDR1 MGHRA, CDR2 YSYEKL. The CDR3 covers 15 residues. V trimming: 2 bases; J trimming: 7 bases; junction bases outside the gene matches: 11. CDR3 loop: CASSQPARGLGEQYF. The CDR3 DNA follows: TGCGCCAGCAGCCAACCCGCCAGGGGGTTGGGGGAGCAGTACTTC.

This clone has more than one count but fewer than ten. The chain carries TRBV29-1 and TRBJ2-5; D not resolved. The CDR3 covers 11 residues. V was pared by 8 bases and J by 5 bases, with 12 bases between. Looked up from germline, CDR1 is SQVTM and CDR2 is ANQGSEA. This CDR3 reads CSIQTLETQYF. DNA of the CDR3: TGCAGCATTCAGACACTGGAGACCCAGTACTTC. The variable domain in full, with the rest retrieved from reference TRBV29-1 and TRBJ2-5, is SAVISQKPSRDICQRGTSLTIQCQVDSQVTMMFWYRQQPGQSLTLIATANQGSEATYESGFVIDKFPISRPNLTFSTLTVSNMSPEDSSIYLCSIQTLETQYFGPGTRLLVL.

The J gene is TRBJ2-3, the V gene TRBV29-1; the D is unclear. CDR1 is SQVTM and CDR2 is ANQGSEA in the germline V gene. This CDR3 contains 13 residues. V was shortened by 7 bases and J by 2 bases, with 13 bases between the two germline ends. CDR3 nucleotide sequence: TGCAGCGGCGTGTCAGGCTACACAGATACGCAGTATTTT. Its protein product is CSGVSGYTDTQYF.

The chain couples TRBV11-1 to TRBJ2-3; TRBD2 might be the D (6 bases). Trimming pared 3 bases from V and 2 bases from J, leaving 12 bases between. Per germline, CDR1 SGHAT and CDR2 FQDESV (reference sequence). This CDR3 has 15 residues. This chain's CDR3 is CASSFLAGITDTQYF. Here the CDR3 DNA reads TGTGCCAGCAGCTTTCTGGCGGGGATCACAGATACGCAGTATTTT.

The chain couples TRBV7-2 to TRBJ2-1, with 8 nucleotides matching TRBD2. Germline values: CDR1 SGHTA, CDR2 FQGNSA. J lost 5 bases, V lost 5 bases, and 8 bases had no gene match. CDR3 length: 15 amino acids. The CDR3 protein is CASSPVAGWHNEQFF. The CDR3 DNA sequence: TGTGCCAGCAGCCCGGTAGCGGGGTGGCACAATGAGCAGTTCTTC.

This clone was seen a single time. The rearrangement links TRBV15 to TRBJ2-7; D is uncertain. This CDR3 region has 12 residues. V lost 0 bases and J lost 2, with 2 bases in between. CDR1 is LNHNV, CDR2 YYDKDF, per germline (reference sequence). The chain's CDR3 is CATSRDPYEQYF. The CDR3 region has the DNA TGTGCCACCAGCAGAGACCCCTACGAGCAGTACTTC.

This CDR3 reads CASSPPEGRTDTQYF. Written as DNA, the CDR3 is TGTGCCAGCTCACCACCTGAGGGGCGCACAGATACGCAGTATTTT. V gene TRBV18 combines with J gene TRBJ2-3; D assignment may be TRBD1 or TRBD2 (5 bases each). Trimming removed 0 bases from V and 1 base from J, with 8 bases in between. The CDR3 spans 15 residues. Looked up from germline, CDR1 is KGHSH and CDR2 is LQKENI.

V gene TRBV5-1 combines with J gene TRBJ2-7; no reliable D call. V was trimmed by 1 base and J by 5 bases, leaving 13 bases between them. CDR1 is SGHRS and CDR2 is YFSETQ in the germline V gene. CDR3 length: 14 amino acids. CDR3 sequence: CASSLFLGMNEQYF. DNA of the CDR3: TGCGCCAGCAGCTTGTTTCTAGGGATGAACGAGCAGTACTTC.

In DNA form, the CDR3 reads TGTGCCAGCAGTCCACAGGGTGGAGGTCAGCCCCAGCATTTT. It is translated as CASSPQGGGQPQHF. V gene TRBV27 combines with J gene TRBJ1-5, with D perhaps TRBD1 (6 bases). The CDR3 contains 14 residues. CDR1 MNHEY and CDR2 SMNVEV come from the germline V gene (reference sequence). V was shortened by 5 bases and J by 6 bases, with 14 bases between the two germline ends.

This clone was observed a few times. Other nucleotide sequences from this sample produce the same CDR3. This chain's CDR3 is CAWSVQGNQPQHF. CDR3 coding DNA: TGTGCCTGGAGTGTACAGGGCAATCAGCCCCAGCATTTT. The genes are TRBV30 and TRBJ1-5, with a tentative D call TRBD1 (5 bases). Germline V lookup: CDR1 GTSNPN, CDR2 SVGIG (reference sequence). Deletions cut 0 bases from V and 2 bases from J, with 5 bases between. The CDR3 is 13 amino acids.

This clone was seen once. The chain recombines TRBV25-1 with TRBJ2-1; 11 nucleotides align to TRBD2. The CDR3 spans 14 residues. CDR1 is MGHDK, CDR2 SYGVNS, per germline. Trimming cost V 8 bases and J 7 bases; bases outside gene matches: 7. CDR3: CASEIAGGSNEQFF. CDR3 nucleotides: TGTGCCAGCGAAATAGCGGGAGGGTCTAATGAGCAGTTCTTC.

The chain combines TRBV15 with TRBJ1-2; TRBD1 matches 8 bases. Germline V CDR1 and CDR2: LNHNV, YYDKDF (reference sequence). CDR3 length: 14 residues. Losses at the gene ends were 0 bases for V and 6 bases for J; bases not matched to a gene: 3. The CDR3, as DNA: TGTGCCACCAGCAGAGACGGACAGGGCCATGGCTACACCTTC. Translating gives CATSRDGQGHGYTF.

The V and J genes are TRBV4-2 and TRBJ2-2, with a weak D call TRBD2 (7 bases). The CDR3 is made up of 16 amino acids. Trimming left V 0 bases short and J 4 bases short, with 12 bases between. The germline V gene has CDR1 LGHNA and CDR2 YNFKEQ. This CDR3 reads CASSQERGEGTGELFF. The CDR3 DNA reads as TGTGCCAGCAGCCAAGAAAGGGGGGAGGGCACCGGGGAGCTGTTTTTT.

The gene calls are TRBV4-1 and TRBJ2-1; D gene uncertain. The length of the CDR3 is 13 residues. Germline V gene data show CDR1 as MGHRA and CDR2 as YSYEKL. Deletions cut 1 base from V and 7 bases from J, with 8 bases between. Here the CDR3 reads CASSQALTNEQFF. Written as DNA, the CDR3 is TGCGCCAGCAGCCAAGCTTTAACAAATGAGCAGTTCTTC.

This clone appeared a few times. The genes are TRBV5-1 and TRBJ2-3; TRBD2 agrees at 10 bases. The V gene end was trimmed by 0 bases and the J gene end by 4 bases; junction bases not matched to a gene: 2. The CDR3 length is 15 residues. The germline gives CDR1 SGHRS, CDR2 YFSETQ. This CDR3 is CASSLVGLAADTQYF. CDR3 DNA: TGCGCCAGCAGCTTGGTTGGACTAGCGGCAGATACGCAGTATTTT.

The chain uses TRBV30 and TRBJ1-5; TRBD1 might be the D (6 bases). The V end was cut by 0 bases, the J end by 14 bases, with 14 bases between. This CDR3 comprises 12 residues. The germline V gene encodes CDR1 GTSNPN and CDR2 SVGIG (reference sequence). The DNA for the CDR3 is TGTGCCTGGAGTGTACGCGGGGACAAAGAGCATTTT. This gives the protein CAWSVRGDKEHF.

The genes are TRBV6-5 and TRBJ1-1; no clear D. CDR3 length: 13 amino acids. Trimming removed 2 bases at V and 0 bases at J, with 4 bases between. Germline CDR1 and CDR2: MNHEY and SVGAGI. CDR3 sequence: CASSYGMNTEAFF. DNA for the CDR3: TGTGCCAGCAGTTACGGGATGAACACTGAAGCTTTCTTT.

In its sample, this clone was seen a few times. The V gene is TRBV18, the J gene TRBJ2-5; D might be TRBD2 (6 bases). Trimming left V 2 bases short and J 4 bases short, with 11 bases between. The CDR3 is 14 residues long. Germline V gene data show CDR1 as KGHSH and CDR2 as LQKENI. This CDR3 is CASSPAGPSETQYF. The CDR3 coding sequence is TGTGCCAGCTCACCAGCGGGACCCTCAGAGACCCAGTACTTC. Full variable domain (outside the CDR3, taken from reference TRBV18 and TRBJ2-5): NAGVMQNPRHLVRRRGQEARLRCSPMKGHSHVYWYRQLPEEGLKFMVYLQKENIIDESGMPKERFSAEFPKEGPSILRIQQVVRGDSAAYFCASSPAGPSETQYFGPGTRLLVL.

At least ten counts were recorded for this clone. The chain links TRBV29-1 to TRBJ1-5; weak D call: TRBD1 (6 bases). CDR1 and CDR2 (germline): SQVTM, ANQGSEA. Trimming left V 2 bases short and J 8 bases short, with 16 bases between. The CDR3 covers 14 residues. The CDR3: CSVETGLYGEPQHF. CDR3 bases: TGCAGCGTTGAAACAGGGTTATACGGGGAGCCCCAGCATTTT.

V is TRBV4-1 and J is TRBJ2-1, with 10 nucleotides matching TRBD1. There are 15 residues in the CDR3. The germline V gene has CDR1 MGHRA and CDR2 YSYEKL. V gave up 4 bases and J gave up 4 bases; unmatched junction bases: 4. As DNA, the CDR3 is TGCGCCAGCAGCCTCGAGGGACAGGGGTACAATGAGCAGTTCTTC. This gives the protein CASSLEGQGYNEQFF.

The rearrangement joins TRBV4-2 to TRBJ1-2; D not certain. Looked up from germline, CDR1 is LGHNA and CDR2 is YNFKEQ. CDR3 size: 12 residues. Trimming stripped 1 base from V and 2 bases from J, with 2 bases between. For the CDR3, the DNA is TGTGCCAGCAGCCAAGCCAACTATGGCTACACCTTC. It yields the protein CASSQANYGYTF.

This rearrangement joins TRBV7-9 to TRBJ1-1; TRBD1 might be the D (6 bases). The germline V gene encodes CDR1 SEHNR and CDR2 FQNEAQ (reference sequence). V was pared by 3 bases and J by 6 bases, with 14 bases between. There are 14 residues in the CDR3. The CDR3 region is CASSFPGEDPEAFF. CDR3 bases: TGTGCCAGCAGCTTTCCAGGGGAGGACCCTGAAGCTTTCTTT.

This sequence joins TRBV29-1 and TRBJ1-2; D gene uncertain. There are 11 residues in the CDR3. In germline, CDR1 is SQVTM, CDR2 ANQGSEA. The V end was cut by 2 bases, the J end by 6 bases, with 7 bases between. The CDR3 region is CSVERGHGYTF. CDR3 coding DNA: TGCAGCGTTGAACGAGGCCATGGCTACACCTTC.

The rearrangement uses TRBV30 and TRBJ2-2; 10 bases line up with TRBD2. This CDR3 comprises 15 residues. Germline-derived CDR1 and CDR2 are GTSNPN and SVGIG (reference sequence). The V and J ends lost 3 bases and 10 bases, in that order; junction bases with no gene match: 11. CDR3 DNA sequence: TGTGCCTGGAGGCCTACTAGCGGGAATGGTGAGGAGCTGTTTTTT. Its protein product is CAWRPTSGNGEELFF.

The chain links TRBV9 to TRBJ2-2; D not certain. The CDR3 covers 12 residues. Germline loops: CDR1 SGDLS, CDR2 YYNGEE. The V end was cut by 4 bases, the J end by 8 bases, with 9 bases between. The CDR3 DNA follows: TGTGCCAGCAGCCGCGCGGAGGGGGAGCTGTTTTTT. Amino acid sequence: CASSRAEGELFF.

The genes are TRBV11-2 and TRBJ2-5, with D perhaps TRBD1 (6 bases). This CDR3 is built from 15 residues. The germline CDR1 and CDR2 sequences are SGHAT and FQNNGV. V dropped 4 bases and J dropped 0 bases, with 12 bases sitting between them. The CDR3 region is CASSSGQPYQETQYF. The CDR3 DNA sequence: TGTGCCAGCAGCTCCGGACAGCCGTACCAAGAGACCCAGTACTTC. The full variable domain, in which reference TRBV11-2 and TRBJ2-5 provide the parts outside the CDR3, is EAGVAQSPRYKIIEKRQSVAFWCNPISGHATLYWYQQILGQGPKLLIQFQNNGVVDDSQLPKDRFSAERLKGVDSTLKIQPAKLEDSAVYLCASSSGQPYQETQYFGPGTRLLVL.

This clone was detected many times. The chain joins TRBV9 to TRBJ2-6; D is uncertain. V lost 4 bases and J 3 bases, leaving 8 bases between the germline ends. The CDR3 totals 14 residues. Germline V gene sequence: CDR1 SGDLS, CDR2 YYNGEE. CDR3 in amino acids: CASSSIIGANVLTF. In DNA, the CDR3 is TGTGCCAGCAGCTCTATAATTGGGGCCAACGTCCTGACTTTC.

CDR3 in DNA: TGTGCCAGCGCGACAGGCAGGTTGGACGAGCAGTACTTC. Translating it yields CASATGRLDEQYF. The gene calls are TRBV27 and TRBJ2-7; D is perhaps TRBD1 (6 bases). Trimming cost V 8 bases and J 5 bases, with 16 bases left between them. The CDR3 has 13 amino acids. The germline gives CDR1 MNHEY, CDR2 SMNVEV (reference sequence).

The rearrangement uses TRBV5-1 and TRBJ1-1; a possible D gene is TRBD1 (6 bases). This CDR3 has 16 residues. Trimming stripped 4 bases from V and 0 bases from J, with 16 bases between. Germline-derived CDR1 and CDR2 are SGHRS and YFSETQ. In DNA form, the CDR3 reads TGCGCCAGCAGCCCGGGCGACAGGATCATGAACACTGAAGCTTTCTTT. It encodes CASSPGDRIMNTEAFF.